Each of the 5 T cell receptor beta chains below was sequenced from the same sample in a study of Ad26.COV2.S vaccination and SARS-CoV-2 variants. TCRdb's copy holds only in-frame clones and misses some; the assay was immunoSEQ multiplex PCR. The sample holds around 300,000 clones, around 89% seen once. Noted treatment: some 20 received Ad26.COV2.S at low or high dose, single or two shots; several received placebo; per-sample allocation not given. Vaccine and placebo recipients were sampled on day 63 after the first injection. The source was peripheral blood, collected in a trial of Ad26.COV2.S vaccine versus placebo. Receptors originate from a person between 18 and 59 years old who received the Ad26.COV2.S COVID-19 vaccine or a placebo.

On this clone: This sequence is one base from a far larger clone and is likely a read error. The rearrangement uses TRBV7-3 and TRBJ2-2; no definite D call. Trimming left V 4 bases short and J 3 bases short, with 3 bases between. The CDR3 is 12 residues long. CDR1 is SGHTA, CDR2 FQGTGA, per germline. The CDR3: CASSYHTGELFF. The CDR3 bases are TGTGCCAGCAGCTACCACACCGGGGAGCTGTTTTTT.

The rearrangement uses TRBV27 and TRBJ1-1; 7 nucleotides agree with TRBD1. Germline CDR1 MNHEY, CDR2 SMNVEV (reference sequence). This CDR3 spans 12 amino acids. The V gene end was trimmed by 5 bases and the J gene end by 10 bases; junction bases not matched to a gene: 7. The CDR3 coding sequence is TGTGCCAGCAGTCCCCGCCCAGGGGGAGCTTTCTTT. Translated, it gives CASSPRPGGAFF.

The chain recombines TRBV13 with TRBJ2-7; 7 positions match TRBD1. The junction had 12 bases not matched to a gene; V was cut back by 0 bases and J by 4 bases. Germline-derived CDR1 and CDR2 are PRHDT and FYEKMQ (reference sequence). The length of the CDR3 is 17 residues. CDR3: CASSLGFRIGTAYEQYF. The CDR3 region has the DNA TGTGCCAGCAGCTTAGGTTTTAGGATAGGGACAGCTTACGAGCAGTACTTC.

The chain links TRBV19 to TRBJ1-2; 8 bases match TRBD1. This CDR3 contains 14 residues. Germline values: CDR1 LNHDA, CDR2 SQIVND (reference sequence). Trimming cost V 5 bases and J 6 bases; bases outside gene matches: 8. The CDR3 reads CASSSRTGSDGYTF. As DNA, the CDR3 is TGTGCCAGTAGTTCCCGGACAGGGAGCGATGGCTACACCTTC.

The chain uses TRBV14 and TRBJ2-3; D gene unclear. The CDR3 has 15 amino acids. Trimming left V 0 bases short and J 4 bases short, with 11 bases between. Germline V gene sequence: CDR1 SGHDN, CDR2 FVKESK. Here the CDR3 reads CASSQDATWADTQYF. CDR3 DNA: TGTGCCAGCAGCCAAGATGCTACTTGGGCAGATACGCAGTATTTT.